What follows is one TCR beta chain and its context. The source of the sample is a study of blood T cell repertoires in COVID-19. Participant-given clinical history determined each cohort assignment. The assay was immunoSEQ multiplex PCR, and TCRdb's table has in-frame clones only and misses some. The sample lists 250,000 to 300,000 clones, 75% to 95% seen once, with 1% to 1.3% in the top ten. V shed 3 bases and J 5 bases; nucleotides not matched to a gene: 8. Germline V gene lookup returns CDR1 SGHDT and CDR2 YYEEEE. The CDR3 is 16 residues long. The sequencing sample was made of PBMCs or T cells enriched from blood (not recorded which). The origin of this receptor is a woman in her twenties or thirties who had recovered from COVID-19. V and J are TRBV5-6 and TRBJ2-2; the match to TRBD1 covers 9 bases. CDR3 DNA: TGTGCCAGCAGCTGGGGGGGACAGGGACGGACCGGGGAGCTGTTTTTT. Translation: CASSWGGQGRTGELFF.